The 5 T cell receptor beta chains presented below share a single source sample, sequenced in a study of blood T cell repertoires in COVID-19. Data came from immunoSEQ multiplex PCR; TCRdb stores just in-frame clones and leaves some out. The table lists 150,000 to 200,000 clones, about 88% of them singletons, with roughly 2.4% in the top ten. The material sequenced was peripheral blood. The receptors stem from a woman of 80 years or more with COVID-19, enrolled during active disease.

This clone was seen a single time. This chain uses TRBV3-1 (or the pseudogene TRBV3-2) with TRBJ2-3; 15 bases line up with TRBD2. Germline V gives CDR1 LGHDT, CDR2 YNNKEL (reference sequence). CDR3 length: 18 residues. Trimming cost V 4 bases and J 5 bases; bases outside gene matches: 10. The CDR3 sequence: CASSPGLAGGPWVDTQYF. The CDR3 coding sequence is TGTGCCAGCAGCCCCGGACTAGCGGGAGGGCCTTGGGTAGATACGCAGTATTTT.

The chain is built from TRBV7-7 and TRBJ2-7; 10 bases match TRBD2. This CDR3 is built from 13 residues. V lost 4 bases to trimming and J lost 7 bases; unmatched junction nucleotides: 4. CDR1 SSHAT and CDR2 FNYEAQ come from the germline V gene (reference sequence). CDR3 in DNA: TGTGCCAGCAGCTCAACGGGACTAGCGGAGCAGTACTTC. It is translated as CASSSTGLAEQYF.

This clone showed up just once. This rearrangement joins TRBV12-3 or TRBV12-4 to TRBJ1-2; D not certain. The CDR3 covers 12 residues. Trimming left V 4 bases short and J 2 bases short, with 5 bases between. In DNA form, the CDR3 reads TGTGCCAGCAGTTCCGGGAACTATGGCTACACCTTC. It is translated as CASSSGNYGYTF.

This clone was seen a handful of times. The chain carries TRBV2 and TRBJ2-1; 7 nucleotides match TRBD1. With 6 bases clipped from V and 10 bases from J, the junction kept 3 bases outside the gene matches. The CDR3 has 11 amino acids. Per germline, CDR1 SNHLY and CDR2 FYNNEI. The CDR3 loop reads CASRMGQEQFF. As DNA, the CDR3 is TGTGCCAGCAGAATGGGACAGGAGCAGTTCTTC.

The rearrangement joins TRBV7-9 to TRBJ2-5; TRBD2 aligns across 15 bases. The CDR3 loop spans 15 amino acids. The germline V gene has CDR1 SEHNR and CDR2 FQNEAQ (reference sequence). Unmatched junction bases numbered 2, after V lost 5 bases and J lost 4 bases. The DNA for the CDR3 is TGTGCCAGCAGCGAGGGACTAGCGGGAGGAGAGACCCAGTACTTC. Its translation is CASSEGLAGGETQYF.